This T cell receptor (beta chain) was retrieved from a study of blood T cell repertoires in COVID-19. Study information: The United States, Italy and Spain supplied acute and convalescent COVID-19 samples. Sources were T cells, B-cell-depleted T cells, or PBMCs; the material itself was cDNA or gDNA.

Germline V gene lookup returns CDR1 SNHLY and CDR2 FYNNEI. The CDR3 consists of 13 residues. Trimming pared 5 bases from V and 7 bases from J, leaving 11 bases between. The authors' processing: It was from reference gene primer amplification that nucleated cell counts were estimated. The table came from immunoSEQ multiplex PCR; TCRdb's copy has only in-frame clones and leaves some out. V and J calls and clone size are those listed in that table; D and trimming were worked out from the DNA. The sample lists roughly 140,000 clones; 88% were seen once. The chain combines TRBV2 with TRBJ1-4; D not resolved. The sequence was collected from a man aged 50 to 59 with active or convalescent COVID-19. The sample was peripheral blood. In nucleotides, the CDR3 is TGTGCCAGCAGTAAGACGGGTAGTGAAAAACTGTTTTTT. This sequence encodes CASSKTGSEKLFF.